The clone carrying this T cell receptor (beta chain) was picked up one time. Its cognate antigen is unknown. The source of the sample is a study of shared clonotypes between healthy human individuals. Findings and caveats of the study: Around 5% was the fraction of naive CD4 clonotypes found shared across a handful of donors. Rarefaction analysis demonstrated incomplete sorted-subset sequencing notwithstanding large depth.

Selected positively for CCR7 and CD45RO-negative, naive CD8 cells excluded terminally differentiated effector memory CD45RA+ cells. CDR3 length: 15 residues. V was trimmed by 5 bases and J by 0 bases, leaving 13 bases between them. CDR1 MDHEN and CDR2 SYDVKM come from the germline V gene. Generated by immunoSEQ multiplex PCR, the TCRdb table keeps only in-frame clones and is missing some. The sample records 1.5 million to 2.5 million clones, over 85% being singletons. The source of this sequence is a man in his late teens or twenties in good health. The sample taken for sequencing was naive CD8+ T cells sorted from blood. The chain is built from TRBV28 and TRBJ1-2, with D possibly being TRBD1 (5 bases). CDR3: CASSALDNANYGYTF. CDR3 sequence (DNA): TGTGCCAGCAGTGCTTTGGACAACGCTAACTATGGCTACACCTTC.